This TCR beta chain was identified during a study of cytomegalovirus exposure and HLA in healthy donors. Repertoires were generated with immunoSEQ multiplex PCR, while TCRdb's copy carries only in-frame clones and drops some. The sample lists around 140,000 clones, approximately 90% seen once, with 3.5% to 5% in the top ten. The sample comprised PBMCs. The TCR was taken from a man aged 18 to 29 in good health and CMV-seropositive.

CDR3 DNA sequence: TGTGCCAGCCAAGCCGCGGGGGGCTCCTACAATGAGCAGTTCTTC. Translating gives CASQAAGGSYNEQFF. J is TRBJ2-1 and V is TRBV9; 8 nucleotides match TRBD2. Trimming removed 7 bases from V and 0 bases from J; junction bases left unmatched: 6. CDR1 is SGDLS, CDR2 YYNGEE, per germline. The CDR3 contains 15 residues. The whole variable domain, remainder taken from reference TRBV9 and TRBJ2-1, is DSGVTQTPKHLITATGQRVTLRCSPRSGDLSVYWYQQSLDQGLQFLIQYYNGEERAKGNILERFSAQQFPDLHSELNLSSLELGDSALYFCASQAAGGSYNEQFFGPGTRLTVL.